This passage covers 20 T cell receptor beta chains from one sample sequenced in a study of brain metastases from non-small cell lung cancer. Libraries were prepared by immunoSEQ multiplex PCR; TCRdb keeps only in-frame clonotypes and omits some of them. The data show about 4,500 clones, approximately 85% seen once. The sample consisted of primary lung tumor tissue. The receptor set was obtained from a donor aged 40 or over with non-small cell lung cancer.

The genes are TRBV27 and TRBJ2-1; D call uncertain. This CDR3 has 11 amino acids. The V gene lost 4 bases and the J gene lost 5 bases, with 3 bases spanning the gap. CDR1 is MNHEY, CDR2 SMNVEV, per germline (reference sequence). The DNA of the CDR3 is TGTGCCAGCAGTTGGCACAATGAGCAGTTCTTC. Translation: CASSWHNEQFF.

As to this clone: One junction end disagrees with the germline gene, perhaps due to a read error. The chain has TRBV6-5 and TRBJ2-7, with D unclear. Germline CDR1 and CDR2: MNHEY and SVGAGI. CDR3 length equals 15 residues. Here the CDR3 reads CATLMNSRSSYEQYF. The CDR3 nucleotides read TGTGCCACCCTGATGAACTCTCGAAGCTCCTACGAACAGTACTTC.

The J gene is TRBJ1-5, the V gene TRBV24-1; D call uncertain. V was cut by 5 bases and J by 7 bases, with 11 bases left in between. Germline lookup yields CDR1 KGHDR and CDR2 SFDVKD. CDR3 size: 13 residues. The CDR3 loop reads CATSGDGTQPQHF. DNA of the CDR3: TGTGCCACCAGTGGGGATGGAACGCAGCCCCAGCATTTT.

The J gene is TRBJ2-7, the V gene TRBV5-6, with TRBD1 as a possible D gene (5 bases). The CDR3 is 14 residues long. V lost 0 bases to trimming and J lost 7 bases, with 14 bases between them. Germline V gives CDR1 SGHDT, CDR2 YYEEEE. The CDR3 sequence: CASSLADSLEEQYF. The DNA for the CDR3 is TGTGCCAGCAGCTTGGCCGACAGTTTGGAAGAGCAGTACTTC.

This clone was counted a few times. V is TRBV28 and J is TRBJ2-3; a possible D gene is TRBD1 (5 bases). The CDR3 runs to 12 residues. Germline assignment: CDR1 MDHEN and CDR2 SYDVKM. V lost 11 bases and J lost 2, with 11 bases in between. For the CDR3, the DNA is TGTGCCGTGCAGGGATCCACAGATACGCAGTATTTT. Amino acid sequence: CAVQGSTDTQYF.

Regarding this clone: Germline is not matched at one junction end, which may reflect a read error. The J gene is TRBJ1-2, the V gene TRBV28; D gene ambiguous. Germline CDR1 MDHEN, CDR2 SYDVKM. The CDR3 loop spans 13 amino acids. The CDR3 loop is CASNLSSIYGYTF. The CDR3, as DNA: TGTGCCAGCAATTTATCCTCGATCTATGGCTACACCTTC.

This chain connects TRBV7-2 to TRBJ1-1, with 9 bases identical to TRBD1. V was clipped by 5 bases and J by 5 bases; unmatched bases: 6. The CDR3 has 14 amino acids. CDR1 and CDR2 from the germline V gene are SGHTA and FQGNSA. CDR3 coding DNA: TGTGCCAGCAGCCCACAGGGGGCGCCGACTGAAGCTTTCTTT. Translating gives CASSPQGAPTEAFF. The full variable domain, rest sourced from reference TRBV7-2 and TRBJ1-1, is GAGVSQSPSNKVTEKGKDVELRCDPISGHTALYWYRQSLGQGLEFLIYFQGNSAPDKSGLPSDRFSAERTGGSVSTLTIQRTQQEDSAVYLCASSPQGAPTEAFFGQGTRLTVV.

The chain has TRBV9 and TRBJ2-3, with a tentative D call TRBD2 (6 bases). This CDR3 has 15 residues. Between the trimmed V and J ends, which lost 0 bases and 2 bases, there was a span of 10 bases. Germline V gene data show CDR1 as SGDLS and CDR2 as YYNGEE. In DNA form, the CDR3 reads TGTGCCAGCAGCGTAGCGGGAGTGTTCACAGATACGCAGTATTTT. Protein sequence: CASSVAGVFTDTQYF.

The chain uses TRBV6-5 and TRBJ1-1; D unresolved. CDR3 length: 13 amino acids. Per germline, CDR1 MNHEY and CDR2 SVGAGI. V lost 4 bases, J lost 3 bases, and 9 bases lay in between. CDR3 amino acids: CASSSVRDTEAFF. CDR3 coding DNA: TGTGCCAGCAGTTCGGTTCGGGACACTGAAGCTTTCTTT.

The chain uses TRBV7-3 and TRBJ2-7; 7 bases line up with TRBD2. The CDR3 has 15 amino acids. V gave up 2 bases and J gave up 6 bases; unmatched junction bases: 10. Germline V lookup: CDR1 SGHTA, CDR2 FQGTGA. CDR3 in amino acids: CASSLPSGPTSEQYF. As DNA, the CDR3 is TGTGCCAGCAGCTTACCTAGCGGCCCGACCTCCGAGCAGTACTTC.

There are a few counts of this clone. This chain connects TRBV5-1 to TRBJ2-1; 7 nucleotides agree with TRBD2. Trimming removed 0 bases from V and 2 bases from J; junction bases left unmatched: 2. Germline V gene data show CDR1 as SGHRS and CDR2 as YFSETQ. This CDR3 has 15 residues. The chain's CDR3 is CASSLVAGAYNEQFF. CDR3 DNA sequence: TGCGCCAGCAGCTTGGTTGCGGGGGCCTACAATGAGCAGTTCTTC.

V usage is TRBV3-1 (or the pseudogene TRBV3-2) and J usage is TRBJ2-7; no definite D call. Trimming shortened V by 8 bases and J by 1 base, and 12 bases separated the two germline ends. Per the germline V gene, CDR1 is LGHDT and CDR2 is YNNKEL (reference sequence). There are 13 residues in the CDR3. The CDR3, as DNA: TGTGCCAGCCGCAATCGGGCTTCCTACGAGCAGTACTTC. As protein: CASRNRASYEQYF.

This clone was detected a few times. Here the CDR3 DNA reads TGTGCCAGCAGGTTCAGGGGGGACAATCAGCCCCAGCATTTT. It yields the protein CASRFRGDNQPQHF. This chain links TRBV6-5 with TRBJ1-5; 7 bases line up with TRBD1. Germline V gene data show CDR1 as MNHEY and CDR2 as SVGAGI. J lost 3 bases, V lost 6 bases, and 5 bases had no gene match. The CDR3 spans 14 residues.

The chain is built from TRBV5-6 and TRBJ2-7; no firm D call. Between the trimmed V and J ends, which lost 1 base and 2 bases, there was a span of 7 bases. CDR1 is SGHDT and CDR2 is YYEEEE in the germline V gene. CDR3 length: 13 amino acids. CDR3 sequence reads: CASSLTITYEQYF. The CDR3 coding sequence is TGTGCCAGCAGCTTGACCATCACCTACGAGCAGTACTTC.

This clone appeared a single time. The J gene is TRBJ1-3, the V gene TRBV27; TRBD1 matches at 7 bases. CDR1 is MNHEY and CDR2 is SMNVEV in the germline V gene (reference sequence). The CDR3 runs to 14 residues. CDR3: CVGRDSYSGNTIYF. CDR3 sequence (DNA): TGTGTCGGTCGGGACAGTTACTCTGGAAACACCATATATTTT.

The CDR3 here is CASSLQGTGADTQYF. In DNA, the CDR3 is TGCGCCAGCAGCTTGCAGGGGACGGGGGCAGATACGCAGTATTTT. The chain joins TRBV5-1 to TRBJ2-3; D is possibly TRBD1 or TRBD2 (6 bases each). V lost 1 base, J lost 4 bases, and 13 bases lay in between. Germline V gene sequence: CDR1 SGHRS, CDR2 YFSETQ. This CDR3 is 15 amino acids long.

CDR3 in amino acids: CAWNGVKSPLHF. CDR3 DNA sequence: TGTGCCTGGAACGGGGTAAAATCACCCCTCCACTTT. The chain recombines TRBV30 with TRBJ1-6, with D uncertain. V was shortened by 4 bases and J by 10 bases, with 11 bases between the two germline ends. The CDR3 runs 12 residues. The V gene's germline CDR1 is GTSNPN and CDR2 SVGIG (reference sequence). Using reference TRBV30 and TRBJ1-6 for the parts outside the CDR3, the full variable domain is SQTIHQWPATLVQPVGSPLSLECTVEGTSNPNLYWYRQAAGRGLQLLFYSVGIGQISSEVPQNLSASRPQDRQFILSSKKLLLSDSGFYLCAWNGVKSPLHFGNGTRLTVT.

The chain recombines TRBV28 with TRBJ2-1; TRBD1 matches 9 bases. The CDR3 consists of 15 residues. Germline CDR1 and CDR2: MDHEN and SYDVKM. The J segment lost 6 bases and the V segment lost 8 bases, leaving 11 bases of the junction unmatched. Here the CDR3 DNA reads TGTGCCAGCGGATCACAGGGGGCCAACCTCAATGAGCAGTTCTTC. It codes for CASGSQGANLNEQFF.

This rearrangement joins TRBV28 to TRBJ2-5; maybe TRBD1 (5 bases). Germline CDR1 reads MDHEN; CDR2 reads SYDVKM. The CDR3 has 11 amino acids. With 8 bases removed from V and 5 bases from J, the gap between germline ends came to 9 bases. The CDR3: CASADKETQYF. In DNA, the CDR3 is TGTGCCAGCGCGGACAAGGAGACCCAGTACTTC.

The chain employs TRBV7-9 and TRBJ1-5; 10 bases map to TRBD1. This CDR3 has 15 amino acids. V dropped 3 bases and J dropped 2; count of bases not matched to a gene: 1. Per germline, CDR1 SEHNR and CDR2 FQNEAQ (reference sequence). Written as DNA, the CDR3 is TGTGCCAGCAGCTTGACAGGGGGCGGCAATCAGCCCCAGCATTTT. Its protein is CASSLTGGGNQPQHF.